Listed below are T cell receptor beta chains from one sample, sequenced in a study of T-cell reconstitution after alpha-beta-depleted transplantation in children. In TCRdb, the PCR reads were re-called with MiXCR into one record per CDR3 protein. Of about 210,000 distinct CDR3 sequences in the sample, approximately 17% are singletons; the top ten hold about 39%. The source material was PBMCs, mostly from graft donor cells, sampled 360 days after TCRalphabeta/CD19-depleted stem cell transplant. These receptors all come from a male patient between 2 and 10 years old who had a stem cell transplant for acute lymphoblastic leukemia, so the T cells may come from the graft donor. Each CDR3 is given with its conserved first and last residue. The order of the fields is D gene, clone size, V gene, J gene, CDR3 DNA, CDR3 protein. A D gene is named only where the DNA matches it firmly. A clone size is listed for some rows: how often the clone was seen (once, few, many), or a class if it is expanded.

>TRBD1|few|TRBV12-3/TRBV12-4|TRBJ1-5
TGTGCCAGCAGTTTTAGACAGGGGTTATATGATAGCAATCAGCCCCAGCATTTT
CASSFRQGLYDSNQPQHF
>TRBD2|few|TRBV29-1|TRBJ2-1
TGCAGCGTTGAGGGACTAGCGGGAGAGGACGGCTACAATGAGCAGTTCTTC
CSVEGLAGEDGYNEQFF
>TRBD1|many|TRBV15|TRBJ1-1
TGTGCCACCAGCAGACCCGGGACAGGGGGTCGGGAAACTGAAGCTTTCTTT
CATSRPGTGGRETEAFF
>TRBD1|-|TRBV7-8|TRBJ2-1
TGTGCTAGCCGGCAGGGGGCCTACAATGAGCAGTTCTTC
CASRQGAYNEQFF
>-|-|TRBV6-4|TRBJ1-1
TGTGCCCGCAGTTTGGGAATTGATTGGGGGGCGTTGAACACTGAAGCTTTCTTT
CARSLGIDWGALNTEAFF
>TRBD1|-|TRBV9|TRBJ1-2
TGTGCCAGCAGCGTAGGATCGTCAGGGGGCCTAAGCTATGGCTACACCTTC
CASSVGSSGGLSYGYTF
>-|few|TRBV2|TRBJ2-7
TGTGCCAGCAGGGAGCTAGTACGCGAGCAGTACTTC
CASRELVREQYF
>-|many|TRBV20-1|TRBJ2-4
TGCAGTGCTAGTGTTCCCTCGGCACTGTTAGCCAAAAACATTCAGTACTTC
CSASVPSALLAKNIQYF
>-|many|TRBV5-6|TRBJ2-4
TGTGCCAGCAGCTTGGTTACAGGGTATAAAGACATTCAGTACTTC
CASSLVTGYKDIQYF
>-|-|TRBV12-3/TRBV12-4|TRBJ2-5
TGTGCCAGCAGTTCCGTCGATAGGGGTACGGAGACCCAGTACTTC
CASSSVDRGTETQYF
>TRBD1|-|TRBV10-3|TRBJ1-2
TGTGCCATCAACTCCGAACAGGGGAACTATGGCTACACCTTC
CAINSEQGNYGYTF
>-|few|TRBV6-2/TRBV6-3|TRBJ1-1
TGTGCCAGCAGCAACATGAACACTGAAGCTTTCTTT
CASSNMNTEAFF
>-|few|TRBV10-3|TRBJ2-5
TGTGCCATCAGTGACCGGACCACACGAGGGCGAGAGACCCAGTACTTC
CAISDRTTRGRETQYF
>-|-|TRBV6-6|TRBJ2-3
TGTGCCAGCAGTTTAAATACGCAGTATTTT
CASSLNTQYF
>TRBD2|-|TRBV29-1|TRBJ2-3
TGCAGCGTCGACGGGGGGTTAATCACAGATACGCAGTATTTT
CSVDGGLITDTQYF
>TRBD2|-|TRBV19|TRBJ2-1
TGTGCCAGCCGACCGGGACTAGTAACCTACAATGAGCAGTTCTTC
CASRPGLVTYNEQFF
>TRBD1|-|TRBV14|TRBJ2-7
TGTGCCAGCAGCCCGACCCTCGACAGGGTGATTTACGAGCAGTACTTC
CASSPTLDRVIYEQYF
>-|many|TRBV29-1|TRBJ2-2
TGCAGCGTCGGGACTCCCAACACCGGGGAGCTGTTTTTT
CSVGTPNTGELFF
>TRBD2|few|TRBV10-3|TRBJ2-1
TGTGCCGCGGGATGGGGGAGCGGGGACTCCTACAATGAGCAGTTCTTC
CAAGWGSGDSYNEQFF
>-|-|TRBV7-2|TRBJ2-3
TGTGCCAGCAGCTTGACCCGTTTCACAGATACGCAGTATTTT
CASSLTRFTDTQYF
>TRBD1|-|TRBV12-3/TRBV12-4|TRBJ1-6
TGTGCCAGCAGCTTGACAGGGTCACCCCTCCACTTT
CASSLTGSPLHF
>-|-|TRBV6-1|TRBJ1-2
TGTGCCAGCAGTGCCGACCTTGACCCCGATGGCTACACCTTC
CASSADLDPDGYTF